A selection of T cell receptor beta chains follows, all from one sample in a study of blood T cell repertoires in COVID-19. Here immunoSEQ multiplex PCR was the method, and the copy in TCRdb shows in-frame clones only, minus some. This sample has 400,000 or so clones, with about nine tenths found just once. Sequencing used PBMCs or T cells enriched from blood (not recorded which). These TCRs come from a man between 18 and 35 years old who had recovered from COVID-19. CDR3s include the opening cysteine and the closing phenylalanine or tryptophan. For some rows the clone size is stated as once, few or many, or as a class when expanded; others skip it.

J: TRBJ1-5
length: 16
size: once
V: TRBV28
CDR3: CASSFSVTVYDQPQHF

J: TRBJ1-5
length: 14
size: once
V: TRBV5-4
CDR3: CASSFGGTHQPQHF

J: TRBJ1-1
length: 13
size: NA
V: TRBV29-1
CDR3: CSVEGRLNTEAFF

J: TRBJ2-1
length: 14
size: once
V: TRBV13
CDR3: CASSSLDRWDEQFF

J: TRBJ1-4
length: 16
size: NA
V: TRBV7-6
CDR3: CASSINPGGPNEKLFF

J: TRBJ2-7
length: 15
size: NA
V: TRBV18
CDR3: CASSPNPPQGGEQYF

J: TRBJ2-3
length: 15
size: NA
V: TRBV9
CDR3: CASSTSGNEGDTQYF

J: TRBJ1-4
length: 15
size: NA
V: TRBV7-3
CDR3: CASSPYGGANEKLFF

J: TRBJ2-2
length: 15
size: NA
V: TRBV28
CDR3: CASRGLAGGTGELFF

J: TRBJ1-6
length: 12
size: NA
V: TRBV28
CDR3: CASGYSNSPLHF

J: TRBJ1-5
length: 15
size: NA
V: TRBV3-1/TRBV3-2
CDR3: CASSQAQGEGQPQHF

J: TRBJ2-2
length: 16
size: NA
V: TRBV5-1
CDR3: CASSLPTSGDTGELFF

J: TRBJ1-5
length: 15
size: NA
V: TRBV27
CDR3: CASSPQTGKGQPQHF

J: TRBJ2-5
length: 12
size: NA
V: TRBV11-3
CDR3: CASSFTGETQYF

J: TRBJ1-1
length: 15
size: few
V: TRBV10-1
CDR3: CASSEDMAGFTEAFF

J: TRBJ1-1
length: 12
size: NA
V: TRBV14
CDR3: CASSYRQAGAFF

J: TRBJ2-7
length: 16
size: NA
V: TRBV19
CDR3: CASSMSKGTGSYEQYF

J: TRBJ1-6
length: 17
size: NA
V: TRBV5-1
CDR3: CASSWAPQGAGNSPLHF

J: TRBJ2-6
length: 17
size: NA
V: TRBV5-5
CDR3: CASSLAYGDSGANVLTF